Below are 21 T cell receptor beta chains sequenced from a single sample in a study of post-analysis software for immune sequencing data. Study conclusions and caveats: Included in a set of about 5 TRBV segments more frequent in patients than controls were TRBV5-6, TRBV5-1 and TRBV20-1.

These receptors are not linked to any known antigen. Prepared libraries of TCR beta cDNA carried unique molecular identifiers. MiXCR, applied by TCRdb to the PCR reads, yields one record per CDR3 protein. The data show 550,000 to 700,000 distinct CDR3 sequences, roughly 47% seen once. Sequencing input: blood. Receptors were obtained from a girl between 10 and 17 years old with multiple sclerosis.

The chain recombines TRBV10-3 with TRBJ2-3, with 9 bases matching TRBD1. This CDR3 contains 16 residues. The V gene's germline CDR1 is ENHRY and CDR2 SYGVKD. Germline trimming cut 2 bases from V and 3 bases from J; bases unmatched to any gene: 6. CDR3 sequence (DNA): TGTGCCATCAGTGAGCCGGGACAGGGAGTTACAGATACGCAGTATTTT. It is translated as CAISEPGQGVTDTQYF.

The V gene is TRBV6-1, the J gene TRBJ1-1; TRBD1 matches 7 bases. The germline V gene has CDR1 MNHNS and CDR2 SASEGT. The CDR3 consists of 17 residues. V lost 3 bases to trimming and J lost 3 bases; unmatched junction nucleotides: 13. DNA of the CDR3: TGTGCCAGCAGTGAGCCAATAACAGGGGCGTGGGACACTGAAGCTTTCTTT. Its protein product is CASSEPITGAWDTEAFF.

In its sample, this clonotype was seen a few times. The gene calls are TRBV7-9 and TRBJ1-3; TRBD1 might be the D (6 bases). In germline, CDR1 is SEHNR, CDR2 FQNEAQ (reference sequence). Trimming removed 2 bases at V and 3 bases at J, with 20 bases between. The CDR3 is 18 residues long. The CDR3 sequence: CASSLMFTGRTSGNTIYF. The CDR3 DNA reads TGTGCCAGCAGCTTAATGTTTACAGGGCGCACGAGTGGAAACACCATATATTTT.

This chain connects TRBV7-9 to TRBJ1-2; TRBD1 might be the D (6 bases). This CDR3 comprises 14 residues. CDR1 is SEHNR, CDR2 FQNEAQ, per germline (reference sequence). Trimming took 5 bases from V and 4 from J, leaving 14 bases between them. CDR3 amino acids: CASSGPGALYGYTF. The CDR3 DNA follows: TGTGCCAGCAGCGGACCAGGGGCTCTCTATGGCTACACCTTC.

This clonotype appeared a few times. This chain joins TRBV29-1 and TRBJ2-1, with D perhaps matching TRBD2 (5 bases). CDR1 SQVTM and CDR2 ANQGSEA come from the germline V gene. This CDR3 has 12 residues. The germline V and J ends were trimmed by 7 bases and 5 bases, with 12 bases remaining between them. In DNA, the CDR3 is TGCAGCGGACGGACTGGAAACAATGAGCAGTTCTTC. It encodes CSGRTGNNEQFF.

The rearrangement joins TRBV7-8 to TRBJ2-1; 9 bases match TRBD1. The CDR3 runs to 17 residues. V shed 1 base and J 0 bases; nucleotides not matched to a gene: 4. Per germline, CDR1 SGHVS and CDR2 FQNEAQ. CDR3 sequence (DNA): TGTGCCAGCAGCTTAGGGGGACAGGGCTTCTCCTACAATGAGCAGTTCTTC. As protein: CASSLGGQGFSYNEQFF.

This clonotype was found a few times. The CDR3 here is CASTPGAGGLDIQYF. The CDR3 region has the DNA TGTGCCAGCACCCCCGGAGCGGGAGGGCTGGACATTCAGTACTTC. The chain has TRBV12-3 or TRBV12-4 and TRBJ2-4; TRBD2 matches at 10 bases. This CDR3 spans 15 amino acids. V shed 7 bases, J shed 8 bases, and the junction held 11 bases outside the gene matches.

This chain joins TRBV12-3 or TRBV12-4 and TRBJ1-2, with 8 bases fitting TRBD1. The CDR3 loop spans 14 amino acids. The junction had 11 bases not matched to a gene; V was cut back by 6 bases and J by 8 bases. Written as DNA, the CDR3 is TGTGCCAGCAGACCCTCGGGGACAGGACAGGGCTACACCTTC. It is translated as CASRPSGTGQGYTF.

The CDR3 region has the DNA TGTGCCAGCAGCCAAGAGGGAGCAAGAGGGTCAGATACGCAGTATTTT. Residues: CASSQEGARGSDTQYF. The V and J genes are TRBV3-1 and TRBJ2-3; the D gene is possibly TRBD2 (5 bases). Germline CDR1 is LGHDT and CDR2 is YNNKEL (reference sequence). The CDR3 runs 16 residues. V lost 0 bases, J lost 4 bases, and 14 bases lay in between.

This clonotype has just a few counts. V usage is TRBV12-3 or TRBV12-4 and J usage is TRBJ2-1, with D perhaps matching TRBD2 (5 bases). V gave up 5 bases and J gave up 8 bases, with 10 bases separating them. The length of the CDR3 is 12 residues. This CDR3 reads CASSGRRYEQFF. The DNA for the CDR3 is TGTGCCAGCAGTGGTCGGAGGTATGAGCAGTTCTTC.

This clonotype occurred a few times. The chain is built from TRBV6-6 and TRBJ1-5, with a weak D call TRBD1 (5 bases). The CDR3 has 16 amino acids. Germline V gives CDR1 MNHNY, CDR2 SVGAGI (reference sequence). Between the trimmed V and J ends, which lost 5 bases and 5 bases, there was a span of 19 bases. The CDR3 DNA sequence: TGTGCCAGCAGTCACGGGACGGGGGGTTTTTATCAGCCCCAGCATTTT. This translates into CASSHGTGGFYQPQHF.

This clonotype was picked up a small number of times. This chain uses TRBV24-1 with TRBJ2-3, with TRBD1 as a possible D gene (6 bases). Germline loops: CDR1 KGHDR, CDR2 SFDVKD. The CDR3 totals 16 residues. V lost 7 bases, J lost 2 bases, and 18 bases lay in between. The CDR3 DNA is TGTGCCACCAGCCTCGGACAGCTTCGAGACACAGATACGCAGTATTTT. Amino acid sequence: CATSLGQLRDTDTQYF.

The CDR3 loop reads CASSIPVDEQYF. The CDR3 DNA sequence: TGTGCCAGTAGTATCCCGGTGGACGAGCAGTACTTC. The chain links TRBV19 to TRBJ2-4, with D unclear. The J call may not be correct, given that the DNA end is closer to TRBJ2-7. In germline, CDR1 is LNHDA, CDR2 SQIVND (reference sequence). The length of the CDR3 is 12 residues.

The V gene is TRBV4-1, the J gene TRBJ1-5, with unresolved D. Germline assignment: CDR1 MGHRA and CDR2 YSYEKL. The CDR3 consists of 16 residues. V lost 1 base, J lost 2 bases, and 12 bases lay in between. CDR3 in DNA: TGCGCCAGCAGCCAAGTTTCCAGGCGGGGCAATCAGCCCCAGCATTTT. Amino acid sequence: CASSQVSRRGNQPQHF.

Many counts were recorded for this clonotype. This sequence joins TRBV5-8 and TRBJ2-1; TRBD2 aligns across 9 bases. Per germline, CDR1 SGHTS and CDR2 YDEGEE. The CDR3 extends over 15 amino acids. V lost 5 bases to trimming and J lost 7 bases; unmatched junction nucleotides: 10. CDR3 DNA: TGTGCCAGCAGAAAGGTGGCTAGCGGGATAAATGAGCAGTTCTTC. It translates to CASRKVASGINEQFF.

This clonotype turned up a few times. The CDR3 here is CASSSPFGQGDYGYTF. The CDR3 DNA sequence: TGTGCCAGCAGTTCGCCCTTCGGACAGGGAGACTATGGCTACACCTTC. The chain has TRBV28 and TRBJ1-2; 8 nucleotides agree with TRBD1. This CDR3 is built from 16 residues. Losses at the gene ends were 4 bases for V and 3 bases for J; bases not matched to a gene: 10. The V gene's germline CDR1 is MDHEN and CDR2 SYDVKM.

The chain joins TRBV2 to TRBJ2-5, with TRBD2 matching over 10 bases. CDR3 length: 15 amino acids. From germline, CDR1 is SNHLY and CDR2 FYNNEI. The trim removed 7 bases at V and 3 bases at J, leaving 8 bases unmatched. The CDR3 DNA reads TGTGCCAGCACGCGTTGGACTAGCGGCGAAGAGACCCAGTACTTC. Protein product: CASTRWTSGEETQYF.

Concerning this clonotype: A read error may account for a junction end that differs from germline. The chain uses TRBV5-1 and TRBJ1-1, with 7 nucleotides matching TRBD1. The CDR3 is 14 residues long. CDR1 is SGHRS, CDR2 YFSETQ, per germline. For the CDR3, the DNA is TGCGCTAGCAGCGTGGGACAGACAGAGTCTGAAGCTTTCTTT. This codes for CASSVGQTESEAFF.

The chain joins TRBV6-1 to TRBJ2-5; D is possibly TRBD1 or TRBD2 (5 bases each). The better agreement between TRBJ2-7 and the DNA end casts doubt on the J call. CDR3 length: 13 amino acids. CDR1 is MNHNS and CDR2 is SASEGT in the germline V gene. Here the CDR3 DNA reads TGTGCCAGCAGTGAGAGGGACCCTTACGAGCAGTACTTC. Translation gives CASSERDPYEQYF.

The sample holds a few counts of this clonotype. The chain joins TRBV7-8 to TRBJ2-1, with 7 bases that match TRBD1. CDR1 is SGHVS and CDR2 is FQNEAQ in the germline V gene. The CDR3 consists of 14 residues. The J segment lost 8 bases and the V segment lost 5 bases, leaving 9 bases of the junction unmatched. In DNA form, the CDR3 reads TGTGCCAGCAGCCAAACGACAGGGTACTATGAGCAGTTCTTC. Translation: CASSQTTGYYEQFF. The full variable domain, completed using reference TRBV7-8 and TRBJ2-1, is GAGVSQSPRYKVAKRGQDVALRCDPISGHVSLFWYQQALGQGPEFLTYFQNEAQLDKSGLPSDRFFAERPEGSVSTLKIQRTQQEDSAVYLCASSQTTGYYEQFFGPGTRLTVL.

In its sample, this clonotype was seen a few times. This chain joins TRBV24-1 and TRBJ2-7; the D is unclear. The end of the DNA aligns better with TRBJ2-5, so the J call may be wrong. CDR3 length equals 14 residues. Germline V gene sequence: CDR1 KGHDR, CDR2 SFDVKD. The DNA of the CDR3 is TGTGCCACCAGTGATTCGCCTAATGAGGAGACCCAGTACTTC. This sequence encodes CATSDSPNEETQYF.